This TCR beta chain is from a study of response to subunit inactivated influenza vaccine. Germline lookup yields CDR1 SGHKS and CDR2 YYEKEE (reference sequence). CDR3 size: 16 residues. Unmatched junction bases numbered 7, after V lost 2 bases and J lost 5 bases. In this sample, this clonotype turned up many times. The antigen remains unidentified. Study results and limitations: Few additional T cells are recruited per seasonal influenza vaccination, authors suggested.

Via MiXCR, TCRdb re-called the RT-PCR reads, giving one row per CDR3 protein. The data contain some 180,000 distinct CDR3 sequences, about a tenth of them singletons. This TCR derives from a man aged 50 to 59 who received an inactivated influenza vaccine. The chain has TRBV5-5 and TRBJ2-2, with 9 bases identical to TRBD2. The specimen comprised non-naive T cells sorted from PBMCs, sampled on the day of vaccination. The CDR3 nucleotides read TGTGCCAGCAGCTTAAGTGCGGGAGGGCGTACCGGGGAGCTGTTTTTT. Its translation: CASSLSAGGRTGELFF.